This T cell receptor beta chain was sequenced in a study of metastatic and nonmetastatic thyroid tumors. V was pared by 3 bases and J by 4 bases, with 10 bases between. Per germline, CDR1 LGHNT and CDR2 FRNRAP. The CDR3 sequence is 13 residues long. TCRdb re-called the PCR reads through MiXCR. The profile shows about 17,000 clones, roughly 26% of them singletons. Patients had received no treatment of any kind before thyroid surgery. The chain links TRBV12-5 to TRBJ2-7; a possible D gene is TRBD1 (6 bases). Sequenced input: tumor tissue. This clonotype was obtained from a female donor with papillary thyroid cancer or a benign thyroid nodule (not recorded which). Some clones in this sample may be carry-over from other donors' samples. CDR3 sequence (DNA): TGTGCTAGTGGTTTCGGGACAAAGTACGAGCAGTACTTC. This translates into CASGFGTKYEQYF.